This TCR beta chain was retrieved from a study of T cell clones after liver transplantation. About the study: Pre-transplant mixed lymphocyte reactions yielded third-party-reactive TCRbeta sequences as comparators for graft-donor-reactive sequences.

The study's findings and limits: Compared with third party-reactive sequences, donor-reactive ones declined more, independent of withdrawal success. Graft donor-reactive T cells possibly entered the graft instead of undergoing deletion.

TCRdb's table, derived via immunoSEQ multiplex PCR, lists solely in-frame clones and lacks some. In the table there are 50,000 to 70,000 clones, 70% of which are singletons. V was clipped by 0 bases and J by 7 bases, with 14 bases between them. This CDR3 has 15 amino acids. Per germline, CDR1 MNHEY and CDR2 SMNVEV (reference sequence). On this clone itself: Its target is unknown.

Material: CD4+ T cells from blood, obtained at the approximately 15-month timepoint. The gene calls are TRBV27 and TRBJ2-3; no definite D call. The receptor's source is a human patient who received a liver transplant. Some T cells may trace back to the graft donor. The CDR3 loop reads CASSLSPYSRHTQYF. For the CDR3, the DNA is TGTGCCAGCAGTTTATCCCCATACAGTCGCCATACGCAGTATTTT.